The TCR beta chain under discussion was sequenced for a study of beta chain features in type 1 diabetes. On this clone itself: Its antigen is undetermined.

The investigators reverse transcribed all of the isolated RNA, so they sequenced expressed TCRB transcripts. Sequenced by immunoSEQ multiplex PCR; TCRdb stores in-frame clones only, minus some. The table lists more than 25,000 clones, roughly 50% of them singletons. Study-wide points: There was a moderate but significant shortening of TCRB CDR3s in all four CD4+ subsets of Type 1 diabetes patients. More deletions and fewer insertions at VDJ junctions were found in patients with type 1 diabetes.

This TCR was recovered from a woman under 30 with type 1 diabetes. Specimen: Tregs from blood.

The CDR3, as DNA: TGTGCCAGCAGCCCGACCCGGGAATGGCACTATGGCTACACCTTC. Amino acid sequence: CASSPTREWHYGYTF. The chain carries TRBV6-4 and TRBJ1-2; D gene ambiguous. The germline gives CDR1 MRHNA, CDR2 SNTAGT. V was clipped by 6 bases and J by 3 bases, with 17 bases between them. The CDR3 is 15 amino acids.